This entry features one TCR beta chain sequence. The table came from immunoSEQ multiplex PCR; TCRdb's copy has only in-frame clones and leaves some out. Of around 88,000 clones listed, about 90% are singletons. The sample belongs to a study of T cell changes during pregnancy in multiple sclerosis. The V segment lost 5 bases and the J segment 6 bases; nucleotides outside the gene matches: 18. Germline CDR1 and CDR2: SGHTA and FQGNSA. The CDR3 extends over 17 amino acids. Source: peripheral blood, taken after pregnancy. This sequence joins TRBV7-2 and TRBJ1-1; TRBD1 aligns across 7 bases. The sequence was collected from a female donor in good health, enrolled as a control in a pregnancy study. This CDR3 is CASSTPKRGGSVSEAFF. In DNA form, the CDR3 reads TGTGCCAGCAGCACCCCAAAACGAGGGGGCTCGGTATCTGAAGCTTTCTTT. Supplemented by reference TRBV7-2 and TRBJ1-1, the full variable domain reads GAGVSQSPSNKVTEKGKDVELRCDPISGHTALYWYRQSLGQGLEFLIYFQGNSAPDKSGLPSDRFSAERTGGSVSTLTIQRTQQEDSAVYLCASSTPKRGGSVSEAFFGQGTRLTVV.